This T cell receptor beta chain was profiled in a study of neurological immune-mediated disorders. General study results and limits: Expanded clones shared no identical CDR3 amino acid sequences across subjects, which suggested private TCR-beta repertoires in all groups.

CDR1 is ENHRY, CDR2 SYGVKD, per germline. Trimming took off 0 bases at V and 0 bases at J, with 18 bases between the two ends. The CDR3 consists of 19 residues. This clonotype was detected only a few times. The antigen is unknown. TCRdb passed the 5' RACE reads through MiXCR, listing each CDR3 protein once. The sample lists roughly 100,000 distinct CDR3 sequences; about 3.8% were seen once. The chain couples TRBV10-3 to TRBJ2-1; no clear D. The sequence was collected from a woman aged 18-35 years with multiple sclerosis. Material: PBMCs. The CDR3 is CAISESTAFSSSSYNEQFF. CDR3 DNA: TGTGCCATCAGTGAGTCGACCGCGTTCAGTTCGAGCTCCTACAATGAGCAGTTCTTC.